This TCR beta chain comes out of a study of cytomegalovirus exposure and HLA in healthy donors. The V and J ends lost 2 bases and 2 bases respectively, with 15 bases between them. This CDR3 is 16 amino acids long. Per the germline V gene, CDR1 is GTSNPN and CDR2 is SVGIG (reference sequence). PCR involved 60 Vbeta and 13 Jbeta primers. Source study methods: The count from a later analysis was tens of millions of unique TCR beta chains, some 9.9 million of them shared. The data were produced by immunoSEQ multiplex PCR, yet TCRdb's version contains in-frame clones alone and is incomplete. That table gives V, J and clone size, and the DNA gave D and trimming. This listing includes about 77,000 clones.

The sample consisted of PBMCs. V gene TRBV30 combines with J gene TRBJ2-2, with D hard to call. This sequence was found in a man aged 50-60 years in good health and CMV-seropositive. The CDR3 sequence: CAWSSLGEPNTGELFF. CDR3 bases: TGTGCCTGGAGTTCTCTCGGAGAACCCAACACCGGGGAGCTGTTTTTT.